This record looks at one T cell receptor (beta chain) sequence and its context. The antigen is not known. The data originate from a study of cytomegalovirus exposure and HLA in healthy donors. Broader study findings: Among the CMV-associated chains, a few were confirmed in vitro as specific for CMV antigens. What a later analysis showed was that several of the most significant clusters appeared linked to common viral pathogens.

PCR involved 60 Vbeta and 13 Jbeta primers. The method was immunoSEQ multiplex PCR; TCRdb's version includes in-frame clones alone and lacks a portion of them. Among over 150,000 clones listed, 81% were seen once. The CDR3 totals 15 residues. V was pared by 3 bases and J by 2 bases, with 13 bases between. The germline CDR1 and CDR2 sequences are ENHRY and SYGVKD. Sample: PBMCs. V gene TRBV10-3 combines with J gene TRBJ1-2, with D perhaps TRBD1 (5 bases). This TCR was sampled from a woman aged 45-65 years in good health and CMV-seronegative. DNA of the CDR3: TGTGCCATCAGTGAAGGAGGGGAAGAAAACTATGGCTACACCTTC. It specifies CAISEGGEENYGYTF.